This T cell receptor beta chain was observed in a study of blood T cell repertoires in COVID-19. Study context: Sites across the United States, Italy and Spain contributed samples from acute and convalescent COVID-19. T cells, B-cell-depleted T cells, or PBMCs provided the cDNA or gDNA that served as material.

Original analysis: Nucleated cell counts were estimated from reference gene primer amplification. Repertoires were generated with immunoSEQ multiplex PCR, while TCRdb's copy carries only in-frame clones and drops some. V and J calls and clone size come straight from that table; D and trimming were deduced from the DNA. This table holds 90,000 to 120,000 clones, roughly 88% found once. Germline V CDR1 and CDR2: LGHNA, YNFKEQ. V lost 3 bases and J 2 bases, leaving 7 bases between the germline ends. The CDR3 has 13 amino acids. This chain connects TRBV4-2 to TRBJ1-2; possible D gene TRBD1, 5 bases. The receptor was isolated from an older woman with acute or convalescent COVID-19. The sample taken for sequencing was peripheral blood. The CDR3, as DNA: TGTGCCAGCAGCCAGGCAGGGAACTATGGCTACACCTTC. Amino acid sequence: CASSQAGNYGYTF.